The source of this TCR beta chain is a study of OX40 agonist ivuxolimab in advanced cancers. Profiling relied on immunoSEQ multiplex PCR, and the TCRdb table lists in-frame clones only, not all of them. The sample yields 65,000 to 90,000 clones, roughly four fifths seen once. At cycle 4 day 1, cycle 7 day 1, and baseline, blood was sampled. Regarding this clone: Its antigen remains unidentified.

The V and J ends lost 4 bases and 8 bases respectively, with 20 bases between them. The length of the CDR3 is 15 residues. The germline V gene encodes CDR1 SNHLY and CDR2 FYNNEI. Study-level results: At doses 0.1 to 3.0 mg/kg, CD4+ and CD8+ clones expanded. It was also the case that some nonresponders had low normalized T-cell clonal expansion.

The gene calls are TRBV2 and TRBJ1-2; D perhaps matches TRBD1 (6 bases). This sequence originates from an adult with an advanced solid tumor such as melanoma, head and neck, liver or kidney cancer. The starting material was CD4+ or CD8+ T cells sorted from blood, obtained in a trial of the OX40 agonist ivuxolimab. The CDR3 protein is CASSGLRQATVGYTF. CDR3 nucleotide sequence: TGTGCCAGCAGTGGCCTACGACAGGCGACGGTGGGCTACACCTTC.